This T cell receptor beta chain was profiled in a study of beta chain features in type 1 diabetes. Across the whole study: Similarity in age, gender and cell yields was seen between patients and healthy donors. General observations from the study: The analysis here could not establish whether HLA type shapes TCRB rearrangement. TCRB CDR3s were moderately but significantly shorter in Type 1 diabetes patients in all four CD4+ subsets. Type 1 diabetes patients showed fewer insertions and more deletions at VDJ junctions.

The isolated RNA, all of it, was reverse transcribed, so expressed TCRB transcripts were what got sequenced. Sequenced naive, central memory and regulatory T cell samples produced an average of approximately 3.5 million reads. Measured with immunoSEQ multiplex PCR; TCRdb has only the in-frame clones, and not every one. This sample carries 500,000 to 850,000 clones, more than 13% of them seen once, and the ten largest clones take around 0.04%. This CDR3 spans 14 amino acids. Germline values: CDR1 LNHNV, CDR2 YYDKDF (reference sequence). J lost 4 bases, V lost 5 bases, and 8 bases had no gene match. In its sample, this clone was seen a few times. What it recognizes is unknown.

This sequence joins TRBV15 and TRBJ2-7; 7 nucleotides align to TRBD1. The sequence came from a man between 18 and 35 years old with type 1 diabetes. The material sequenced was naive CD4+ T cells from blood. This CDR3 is CATSARQGPYEQYF. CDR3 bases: TGTGCCACCAGCGCCCGACAGGGTCCGTACGAGCAGTACTTC.